This is a list of T cell receptor beta chains from one sample in a study of CD8+ T cells in alopecia areata. Assay used: immunoSEQ multiplex PCR; TCRdb lists only in-frame clones, some missing. The top ten clones hold roughly a tenth of a sample with around 200,000 clones, about 55% of them seen once. The source was CD8+ T cells sorted from blood, collected at week 24, from a patient treated with tofacitinib. The receptors derive from a human donor with alopecia areata. Each CDR3 is given with its conserved first and last residue. The D gene is left open where the match is weak. Clone sizes are given selectively: once, few, many, or a class where the clone is expanded.

>TRBJ2-6|-|few|17|TRBV14
TGTGCCAGCAGCCACGCGGGACGGACGTCTGGGGCCAACGTCCTGACTTTC
CASSHAGRTSGANVLTF
>TRBJ2-1|TRBD2|-|15|TRBV7-2
TGTGCCAGCAGCCTCAGCGGGAGCTCCTACAATGAGCAGTTCTTC
CASSLSGSSYNEQFF
>TRBJ2-5|-|-|12|TRBV29-1
TGCAGCGTTGTAGAATGGGGAGAGACCCAGTACTTC
CSVVEWGETQYF
>TRBJ2-7|-|-|17|TRBV4-1
TGCGCCAGCAGCCAAGGGTACGGGCTGAAACAATCCTACGAGCAGTACTTC
CASSQGYGLKQSYEQYF
>TRBJ1-1|-|-|11|TRBV19
TGTGCCAGTAGTATAGTAGCTGAAGCTTTCTTT
CASSIVAEAFF
>TRBJ1-2|-|-|11|TRBV29-1
TGCAGCGTCCCGGGAGCCTATGGCTACACCTTC
CSVPGAYGYTF
>TRBJ2-5|TRBD2|-|15|TRBV27
TGTGCCAGCAGTTTATCACGGGGGGGCCAAGAGACCCAGTACTTC
CASSLSRGGQETQYF
>TRBJ1-1|-|-|15|TRBV27
TGTGCCAGCAGTCAGACCGGGGGGAGGTACACTGAAGCTTTCTTT
CASSQTGGRYTEAFF
>TRBJ2-3|-|few|12|TRBV5-6
TGTGCCAGCAGCTTCCAAGCGGATACGCAGTATTTT
CASSFQADTQYF
>TRBJ1-3|-|-|14|TRBV7-2
TGTGCCAGCAGCTTAGGACTAGCTGGAAACACCATATATTTT
CASSLGLAGNTIYF
>TRBJ1-5|TRBD1|-|18|TRBV9
TGTGCCAGCAGTGAGGGACCCATGACAGGGGGTGAGGATCAGCCCCAGCATTTT
CASSEGPMTGGEDQPQHF
>TRBJ2-2|-|-|18|TRBV7-9
TGTGCCAGCAGCTTACCCGGGACCCCAGCCCGGGGCACCGGGGAGCTGTTTTTT
CASSLPGTPARGTGELFF
>TRBJ1-6|-|-|16|TRBV14
TGTGCCAGCAGCCAAGGAGGGGCGCGGGGAAATTCACCCCTCCACTTT
CASSQGGARGNSPLHF
>TRBJ2-7|-|-|12|TRBV5-6
TGTGCCAGCAGCCTGGGCGACTCCGAGCAGTACTTC
CASSLGDSEQYF
>TRBJ1-4|-|few|14|TRBV7-8
TGTGCCAGCAGCTACGGGACGGGGGATGAAAAACTGTTTTTT
CASSYGTGDEKLFF
>TRBJ2-4|TRBD1|-|15|TRBV7-9
TGTGCCAGCAGCCATCAGACAGGGGGTATAAACATTCAGTACTTC
CASSHQTGGINIQYF
>TRBJ2-7|-|-|11|TRBV7-2
TGTGCCAGCAGCCCCGGCTACGAGCAGTACTTC
CASSPGYEQYF
>TRBJ2-1|TRBD2|few|14|TRBV11-2
TGTGCCAGCAGTCCGACTAGCGGTCACAATGAGCAGTTCTTC
CASSPTSGHNEQFF
>TRBJ1-1|TRBD1|-|15|TRBV7-8
TGTGCCAGCAGCCGGGACAGCGACCCGAACACTGAAGCTTTCTTT
CASSRDSDPNTEAFF
>TRBJ2-7|-|-|13|TRBV9
TGTGCCAGCAGCGTAAATATCAGAGACGAGCAGTACTTC
CASSVNIRDEQYF
>TRBJ2-2|TRBD2|few|16|TRBV5-6
TGTGCCAGCAGCCCGAAGACTAGCCCCAACACCGGGGAGCTGTTTTTT
CASSPKTSPNTGELFF
>TRBJ2-7|TRBD2|-|15|TRBV27
TGTGCCAGCAGTGCTAGCGGTATCCCGGGCTACGAGCAGTACTTC
CASSASGIPGYEQYF
>TRBJ2-7|-|few|12|TRBV29-1
TGCAGCGGGCGGGACAGCTCCTACGAGCAGTACTTC
CSGRDSSYEQYF